Below are 31 T cell receptor beta chains sequenced from a single sample in a study of cytomegalovirus exposure and HLA in healthy donors. This PCR relied on a set of 60 Vbeta primers and 13 Jbeta primers. Method: immunoSEQ multiplex PCR; TCRdb's copy keeps in-frame clones and lacks some. Among 200,000 to 250,000 clones listed, around 80% were seen once. The sample consisted of PBMCs. These TCRs come from a woman in her forties in good health and CMV-seronegative.

CDR3 amino acids: CASSLDWGTGKLFF. CDR3 bases: TGTGCCAGCAGCTTAGATTGGGGTACAGGGAAGCTGTTTTTT. V usage is TRBV11-2 and J usage is TRBJ2-2; tentative D call: TRBD1 (6 bases). The CDR3 is made up of 14 amino acids. From germline, CDR1 is SGHAT and CDR2 FQNNGV. Trimming removed 0 bases at V and 12 bases at J, with 14 bases between.

The V gene is TRBV23-1, the J gene TRBJ2-1; 9 bases are a match to TRBD1. TRBV23-1 is classed as an ORF, of uncertain function. The CDR3 length is 13 residues. Trimming removed 7 bases from V and 5 bases from J; junction bases left unmatched: 3. CDR3 in amino acids: CASTGQGHNEQFF. As DNA, the CDR3 is TGCGCCAGCACGGGACAGGGCCACAATGAGCAGTTCTTC.

This clone has only a few counts. The chain uses TRBV5-4 and TRBJ1-6; D remains unclear. In germline, CDR1 is SGHNT, CDR2 YYREEE (reference sequence). The CDR3 extends over 14 amino acids. V lost 7 bases to trimming and J lost 1 base, with 9 bases between them. This chain's CDR3 is CASSGGSYNSPLHF. CDR3 nucleotides: TGTGCCAGCTCGGGAGGGTCCTATAATTCACCCCTCCACTTT.

V and J are TRBV6-5 and TRBJ2-7; D may be TRBD2 (5 bases). This CDR3 spans 14 amino acids. V dropped 4 bases and J dropped 0 bases, with 10 bases sitting between them. CDR1 MNHEY and CDR2 SVGAGI come from the germline V gene. The CDR3, as DNA: TGTGCCAGCAGTTTCAATCGGGACTCCTACGAGCAGTACTTC. Translated, it gives CASSFNRDSYEQYF.

The chain couples TRBV6-1 to TRBJ1-2; maybe TRBD1 (6 bases). The CDR3 loop spans 13 amino acids. Germline V gene sequence: CDR1 MNHNS, CDR2 SASEGT. Trimming stripped 6 bases from V and 2 bases from J, with 10 bases between. The CDR3 sequence: CASRITGNYGYTF. CDR3 sequence (DNA): TGTGCCAGCAGGATCACAGGGAACTATGGCTACACCTTC.

V and J are TRBV30 and TRBJ2-1, with 7 bases aligning to TRBD2. V shed 2 bases and J 9 bases; nucleotides not matched to a gene: 10. This CDR3 contains 14 residues. Germline CDR1 reads GTSNPN; CDR2 reads SVGIG (reference sequence). CDR3 residues: CAWSSWRGRVEQFF. CDR3 sequence (DNA): TGTGCCTGGAGTAGTTGGCGGGGGAGGGTTGAGCAGTTCTTC.

The chain carries TRBV18 and TRBJ2-3; D is uncertain. The CDR3 spans 13 residues. Germline CDR1 reads KGHSH; CDR2 reads LQKENI. V was cut by 6 bases and J by 4 bases, with 11 bases left in between. The DNA for the CDR3 is TGTGCCAGCTCGTCTCTCCAGGCAGATACGCAGTATTTT. Protein product: CASSSLQADTQYF.

This clone was seen once. V is TRBV5-6 and J is TRBJ1-6, with TRBD1 matching over 9 bases. The V gene end was trimmed by 4 bases and the J gene end by 10 bases; junction bases not matched to a gene: 9. The CDR3 totals 15 residues. Germline V gene sequence: CDR1 SGHDT, CDR2 YYEEEE. The CDR3 is CASSTVGQGWSPLHF. The CDR3 DNA reads TGTGCCAGCAGCACTGTTGGACAGGGGTGGTCACCCCTCCACTTT.

The genes are TRBV2 and TRBJ1-6; D unresolved. In germline, CDR1 is SNHLY, CDR2 FYNNEI. The CDR3 has 15 amino acids. V shed 4 bases and J shed 0 bases, with 7 bases lying between them. The CDR3 sequence is CASSVSSSYNSPLHF. CDR3 nucleotides: TGTGCCAGCAGTGTGTCGAGCTCCTATAATTCACCCCTCCACTTT.

V gene TRBV5-4 combines with J gene TRBJ2-3; D possibly corresponds to TRBD1 (5 bases). V shed 4 bases and J shed 2 bases, with 11 bases lying between them. The CDR3 has 14 amino acids. Per germline, CDR1 SGHNT and CDR2 YYREEE (reference sequence). The CDR3 reads CASSTIGATDTQYF. CDR3 coding DNA: TGTGCCAGCAGCACTATAGGGGCCACAGATACGCAGTATTTT.

The J gene is TRBJ1-1, the V gene TRBV4-1; D is perhaps TRBD1 (5 bases). Per the germline V gene, CDR1 is MGHRA and CDR2 is YSYEKL. Between the trimmed V and J ends, which lost 0 bases and 6 bases, there was a span of 17 bases. This CDR3 contains 16 residues. The CDR3 nucleotides read TGCGCCAGCAGCCAAGAGGAGGGCAGGGTGGTCGCTGAAGCTTTCTTT. Protein: CASSQEEGRVVAEAFF.

This chain links TRBV11-2 with TRBJ1-2, with 7 bases fitting TRBD1. Germline assignment: CDR1 SGHAT and CDR2 FQNNGV. V shed 3 bases, J shed 0 bases, and the junction held 7 bases outside the gene matches. The length of the CDR3 is 16 residues. CDR3 bases: TGTGCCAGCAGCTTTTGGACAGGAACTTCTAACTATGGCTACACCTTC. This codes for CASSFWTGTSNYGYTF. The whole variable domain, filled in from reference TRBV11-2 and TRBJ1-2, reads EAGVAQSPRYKIIEKRQSVAFWCNPISGHATLYWYQQILGQGPKLLIQFQNNGVVDDSQLPKDRFSAERLKGVDSTLKIQPAKLEDSAVYLCASSFWTGTSNYGYTFGSGTRLTVV.

The gene calls are TRBV5-1 and TRBJ1-2, with 8 bases lining up with TRBD1. The ends lost 3 bases at V and 5 bases at J; junction bases unmatched: 6. Per the germline V gene, CDR1 is SGHRS and CDR2 is YFSETQ. The CDR3 length is 14 residues. CDR3 residues: CASSYGQGSYGYTF. In DNA, the CDR3 is TGCGCCAGCAGCTATGGACAGGGTTCGTATGGCTACACCTTC.

A few counts support this clone. The chain recombines TRBV5-4 with TRBJ2-7; TRBD2 agrees at 7 bases. Germline-derived CDR1 and CDR2 are SGHNT and YYREEE (reference sequence). V gave up 4 bases and J gave up 2 bases; unmatched junction bases: 12. This CDR3 spans 16 amino acids. CDR3 in DNA: TGTGCCAGCAGCCCCGGGGGGACCGCCAAGACCTACGAGCAGTACTTC. This sequence encodes CASSPGGTAKTYEQYF.

CDR3 in DNA: TGTGCCAGCAGGGAATCCGGGGGGGGTTCACCCCTCCACTTT. This gives the protein CASRESGGGSPLHF. The chain carries TRBV2 and TRBJ1-6; weak D call: TRBD1 (5 bases). V was cut by 6 bases and J by 9 bases, with 15 bases left in between. This CDR3 is 14 amino acids long. From germline, CDR1 is SNHLY and CDR2 FYNNEI. The full variable domain, with the rest looked up from reference TRBV2 and TRBJ1-6, is EPEVTQTPSHQVTQMGQEVILRCVPISNHLYFYWYRQILGQKVEFLVSFYNNEISEKSEIFDDQFSVERPDGSNFTLKIRSTKLEDSAMYFCASRESGGGSPLHFGNGTRLTVT.

This clone came up many times. The chain joins TRBV5-1 to TRBJ2-7; D is possibly TRBD1 (6 bases). Germline CDR1 is SGHRS and CDR2 is YFSETQ. This CDR3 contains 14 residues. The germline V and J ends were trimmed by 2 bases and 3 bases, with 12 bases remaining between them. CDR3 nucleotide sequence: TGCGCCAGCAGCTTCGAGACAGGTTACTACGAGCAGTACTTC. Translating it yields CASSFETGYYEQYF.

This clone has a single count. The rearrangement joins TRBV7-2 to TRBJ1-2; tentative D call: TRBD1 (6 bases). Germline V lookup: CDR1 SGHTA, CDR2 FQGNSA. The CDR3 is 16 amino acids. V was pared by 1 base and J by 3 bases, with 15 bases between. The CDR3 sequence: CASSLGGRGGDYGYTF. CDR3 DNA: TGTGCCAGCAGCTTAGGGGGCAGGGGAGGGGACTATGGCTACACCTTC.

The chain recombines TRBV6-1 with TRBJ2-2; TRBD2 aligns across 7 bases. Germline CDR1 MNHNS, CDR2 SASEGT. This CDR3 has 15 residues. V shed 4 bases, J shed 1 base, and the junction held 3 bases outside the gene matches. The CDR3 here is CASSVQRENTGELFF. The CDR3 nucleotides read TGTGCCAGCAGTGTTCAGCGGGAGAACACCGGGGAGCTGTTTTTT.

The genes are TRBV5-4 and TRBJ1-2, with TRBD1 identical over 8 bases. The V and J ends lost 1 base and 7 bases, in that order; junction bases with no gene match: 9. The length of the CDR3 is 15 residues. The germline V gene encodes CDR1 SGHNT and CDR2 YYREEE (reference sequence). This CDR3 is CASSLSATGVGGYTF. CDR3 nucleotides: TGTGCCAGCAGCTTGTCCGCGACAGGGGTTGGTGGCTACACCTTC.

Worth noting for this clone: Other DNA sequences in the same sample also yield this CDR3. The rearrangement uses TRBV19 and TRBJ1-1; D uncertain. Germline assignment: CDR1 LNHDA and CDR2 SQIVND (reference sequence). V lost 3 bases and J 1 base, leaving 6 bases between the germline ends. The CDR3 runs 13 residues. The CDR3 DNA is TGTGCCAGTAGTATCTCCGGGAACACTGAAGCTTTCTTT. It encodes CASSISGNTEAFF.

The chain joins TRBV5-1 to TRBJ1-2; 8 positions agree with TRBD1. Germline V gene lookup returns CDR1 SGHRS and CDR2 YFSETQ. The CDR3 covers 15 residues. V shed 2 bases, J shed 2 bases, and the junction held 5 bases outside the gene matches. In nucleotides, the CDR3 is TGCGCCAGCAGCTTTTACAGGGGGTCCAACTATGGCTACACCTTC. This sequence encodes CASSFYRGSNYGYTF.

The rearrangement uses TRBV19 and TRBJ2-5; D is perhaps TRBD1 (5 bases). The CDR3 is 14 residues long. V lost 3 bases, J lost 1 base, and 9 bases lay in between. Per germline, CDR1 LNHDA and CDR2 SQIVND (reference sequence). The DNA of the CDR3 is TGTGCCAGTAGTATTACAGGCAGCCAAGAGACCCAGTACTTC. Its protein is CASSITGSQETQYF.

The rearrangement uses TRBV7-9 and TRBJ2-7; 7 bases are shared with TRBD2. The V and J ends lost 5 bases and 0 bases, in that order; junction bases with no gene match: 7. The CDR3 contains 15 residues. The germline gives CDR1 SEHNR, CDR2 FQNEAQ (reference sequence). In DNA, the CDR3 is TGTGCCAGCAGCCACTGGGCGGGGGACTCCTACGAGCAGTACTTC. Encoded protein: CASSHWAGDSYEQYF.

The rearrangement links TRBV30 to TRBJ1-6; 7 nucleotides line up with TRBD1. Germline V gene lookup returns CDR1 GTSNPN and CDR2 SVGIG (reference sequence). This CDR3 is built from 14 residues. The ends lost 1 base at V and 11 bases at J; junction bases unmatched: 8. The CDR3 nucleotides are TGTGCCTGGAGTGGGGACAGCCATATTCCACCCCTCCACTTT. This codes for CAWSGDSHIPPLHF.

V and J are TRBV11-2 and TRBJ2-7, with 10 bases aligning to TRBD1. Germline V lookup: CDR1 SGHAT, CDR2 FQNNGV. The V and J ends lost 1 base and 6 bases, in that order; junction bases with no gene match: 6. The CDR3 has 15 residues. The CDR3 sequence: CASSLVGTGVPEQYF. DNA for the CDR3: TGTGCCAGCAGCTTAGTAGGGACAGGGGTACCCGAGCAGTACTTC. Full variable domain (remainder filled in from reference TRBV11-2 and TRBJ2-7): EAGVAQSPRYKIIEKRQSVAFWCNPISGHATLYWYQQILGQGPKLLIQFQNNGVVDDSQLPKDRFSAERLKGVDSTLKIQPAKLEDSAVYLCASSLVGTGVPEQYFGPGTRLTVT.

This clone was detected a few times. V and J are TRBV5-1 and TRBJ1-4; TRBD1 might be the D (5 bases). Trimming took 4 bases from V and 6 from J, leaving 13 bases between them. The CDR3 has 14 amino acids. Germline V gene data show CDR1 as SGHRS and CDR2 as YFSETQ. The CDR3 region is CASSPGVRDEKLFF. The CDR3 DNA sequence: TGCGCCAGCAGCCCGGGGGTGCGGGATGAAAAACTGTTTTTT.

This chain connects TRBV7-2 to TRBJ1-2; D unresolved. Germline lookup yields CDR1 SGHTA and CDR2 FQGNSA. V was trimmed by 0 bases and J by 4 bases, leaving 9 bases between them. This CDR3 has 14 amino acids. The CDR3 reads CASSLALEVYGYTF. In DNA form, the CDR3 reads TGTGCCAGCAGCTTAGCGCTGGAGGTCTATGGCTACACCTTC.

The chain combines TRBV5-1 with TRBJ1-1; TRBD1 might be the D (5 bases). V was pared by 7 bases and J by 4 bases, with 14 bases between. Per the germline V gene, CDR1 is SGHRS and CDR2 is YFSETQ. The length of the CDR3 is 13 residues. CDR3 nucleotide sequence: TGCGCCAGCGAGGGAGGCGGGGGCACTGAAGCTTTCTTT. Encoded protein: CASEGGGGTEAFF.

V gene TRBV5-6 combines with J gene TRBJ1-2, with 7 bases matching TRBD1. J gave up 3 bases and V 2 bases, and 4 bases lay outside the gene matches. The CDR3 length is 14 residues. Per the germline V gene, CDR1 is SGHDT and CDR2 is YYEEEE. This chain's CDR3 is CASSLVRGHYGYTF. The CDR3 DNA follows: TGTGCCAGCAGCTTAGTGAGGGGGCACTATGGCTACACCTTC.

The V gene is TRBV30, the J gene TRBJ1-1, with a tentative D call TRBD1 (5 bases). Germline V gene data show CDR1 as GTSNPN and CDR2 as SVGIG (reference sequence). V lost 4 bases to trimming and J lost 1 base, with 13 bases between them. The CDR3 runs 14 residues. The DNA of the CDR3 is TGTGCCTGGAAAGGAGGGACTGGGAACACTGAAGCTTTCTTT. This encodes CAWKGGTGNTEAFF.

This clone was seen a few times. V is TRBV5-6 and J is TRBJ1-1, with D possibly being TRBD1 (6 bases). Per germline, CDR1 SGHDT and CDR2 YYEEEE. The CDR3 is 12 amino acids. V lost 2 bases and J 11 bases, leaving 13 bases between the germline ends. CDR3 bases: TGTGCCAGCAGCTTCTCACAGGGTACGGCTTTCTTT. Encoded protein: CASSFSQGTAFF.